The rows below give T cell receptor beta chains drawn from one sample of a study of a mutant IDH1 vaccine in newly diagnosed glioma. Only in-frame clones appear in the TCRdb table, and some are missing; sequencing was by immunoSEQ multiplex PCR. The repertoire consists of around 50,000 clones, with approximately 90% occurring once and the leading ten covering around 2.5%. The sequencing used PBMCs, collected from a glioma patient treated with radiotherapy, temozolomide or both. The receptors were sampled from a middle-aged man with glioma. CDR3s include the opening cysteine and the closing phenylalanine or tryptophan. The order of the fields is V gene, D gene, clone size, J gene, CDR3 DNA, CDR3 protein. The D gene is left open where the match is weak. The size of a clone is reported for some rows only, either as once, few or many, or as a class for expanded clones.

TRBV9	.	.	TRBJ2-7	TGTGCCAGCAGCGTAGTCGGGAGCGACGAGCAGTACTTC	CASSVVGSDEQYF
TRBV7-2	TRBD1	.	TRBJ1-3	TGTGCCAGCAGCTTAGGGACAGGGGGCAAAAACACCATATATTTT	CASSLGTGGKNTIYF
TRBV4-2	.	.	TRBJ2-7	TGTGCCAGCAGCCAAGGAGGCTACGAGCAGTACTTC	CASSQGGYEQYF
TRBV10-1	TRBD2	.	TRBJ2-1	TGCGCCAGCAGAACACCGGGACTAGCTAACAATGAGCAGTTCTTC	CASRTPGLANNEQFF
TRBV19	TRBD1	.	TRBJ1-2	TGTGCCAGTACCACGCGGGGAGGGGGCGGCTATGGCTACACCTTC	CASTTRGGGGYGYTF
TRBV27	TRBD2	.	TRBJ2-3	TGTGCCAGCAGTTTAAAGGGCGGGAGGATCATCGCAGATACGCAGTATTTT	CASSLKGGRIIADTQYF
TRBV19	TRBD2	.	TRBJ2-1	TGTGCCAGTAGTATCTTCACTAGCGGGTACAATGAGCAGTTCTTC	CASSIFTSGYNEQFF
TRBV5-5	TRBD2	.	TRBJ2-2	TGTGCCAGCAGCTTAGCGGGAGGAGCCGGGGAGCTGTTTTTT	CASSLAGGAGELFF
TRBV9	TRBD1	.	TRBJ2-7	TGTGCCAGCAGCGAGTCCCGGGACAGGTCCGATAGCTCCTACGAGCAGTACTTC	CASSESRDRSDSSYEQYF
TRBV27	.	.	TRBJ2-5	TGTGCCAGCAGTTCCTCTCTGAGAGGGGAGACCCAGTACTTC	CASSSSLRGETQYF
TRBV7-9	.	.	TRBJ1-3	TGTGCCAGCACCCGACCCCCCATTAACACCATATATTTT	CASTRPPINTIYF
TRBV2	.	.	TRBJ2-2	TGTGCCAGCAGTGCGGGCTCCGGGGAGCTGTTTTTT	CASSAGSGELFF
TRBV7-3	.	.	TRBJ2-7	TGTGCCAGCAGCTTATTAGGGTCCCCCACCTACGAGCAGTACTTC	CASSLLGSPTYEQYF
TRBV10-3	TRBD1	.	TRBJ1-1	TGTGCCATCACGCGACAGGGGGAAGCTTTCTTT	CAITRQGEAFF
TRBV27	.	.	TRBJ1-4	TGTGCCAGCAGGCGGAAGGGGGGGGAAAAACTGTTTTTT	CASRRKGGEKLFF
TRBV27	TRBD1	.	TRBJ2-7	TGTGCCAGCAGTTTGCAATTCTCCGGGGACAGGGTTCTTCAGTACGAGCAGTACTTC	CASSLQFSGDRVLQYEQYF
TRBV11-2	.	.	TRBJ1-2	TGTGCCAGCAGCTTCACTCAGGGGCGGGACGGCTACACCTTC	CASSFTQGRDGYTF
TRBV5-1	TRBD2	.	TRBJ2-3	TGCGCCAGCAGGGGACTAGCGGAGGCGGATACGCAGTATTTT	CASRGLAEADTQYF
TRBV4-3	TRBD2	.	TRBJ2-5	TGCGCCAGCAGCCAAGATCGGCTAGCGGGCCCCAAGTGGGAGACCCAGTACTTC	CASSQDRLAGPKWETQYF
TRBV27	.	.	TRBJ1-2	TGTGCCAGCACTCCTAAACCGGGACCACCTTTTGGCTACACCTTC	CASTPKPGPPFGYTF
TRBV7-3	.	few	TRBJ2-1	TGTGCCAGCAGCTTGACGGCTTGGGGGTACAATGAGCAGTTCTTC	CASSLTAWGYNEQFF
TRBV7-8	TRBD1	.	TRBJ2-7	TGTGCCAGCAGCCTAGGAGGACAGGCAGGGGAGCAGTACTTC	CASSLGGQAGEQYF
TRBV5-1	.	.	TRBJ2-7	TGCGCCAGCAGCTTTAGTCGAGGGGGAGGGCACGAGCAGTACTTC	CASSFSRGGGHEQYF
TRBV10-3	.	once	TRBJ2-6	TGTGCCATCAGCAATAGCCCCTCTGGGGCCAACGTCCTGACTTTC	CAISNSPSGANVLTF
TRBV11-3	.	.	TRBJ1-4	TGTGCCAGCAGCGCCCGTGGGGGGGAAAAACTGTTTTTT	CASSARGGEKLFF
TRBV9	.	.	TRBJ1-2	TGTGCCAGCGCAGGTGACTATGGCTACACCTTC	CASAGDYGYTF
TRBV9	.	few	TRBJ1-2	TGTGCCAGCAGCCAGACGACGGACCGACTTAAGGGCTACACCTTC	CASSQTTDRLKGYTF
TRBV28	.	.	TRBJ2-7	TGTGCCAGCAGTTTAAATCGGGTCGAAGAGCAGTACTTC	CASSLNRVEEQYF
TRBV27	.	few	TRBJ2-7	TGTGCCAGCAGCTCTAGTTATACCGACGAGCAGTACTTC	CASSSSYTDEQYF
TRBV27	TRBD1	few	TRBJ1-2	TGTGCCAGCAGACTTTCCGACAGGGCGGGCTACACCTTC	CASRLSDRAGYTF
TRBV11-1	TRBD2	.	TRBJ2-3	TGTGCCAGCAGCCAGACTAGCGGGAGGCTCCTATCTAGCACAGATACGCAGTATTTT	CASSQTSGRLLSSTDTQYF
TRBV27	TRBD1	.	TRBJ1-1	TGTGCCAGCACCCCGGGACAGGGGGCAGCTGAAGCTTTCTTT	CASTPGQGAAEAFF
TRBV15	TRBD1	.	TRBJ2-2	TGTGCCACCAGCTTTGGGACAGTGAACACCGGGGAGCTGTTTTTT	CATSFGTVNTGELFF
TRBV9	.	.	TRBJ2-7	TGTGCCAGCAGCCCAGGTAGCGGTAGCTCCTACGAGCAGTACTTC	CASSPGSGSSYEQYF
TRBV7-2	.	.	TRBJ2-5	TGTGCCAGCAGCTTATCTCGAGAGACCCAGTACTTC	CASSLSRETQYF
TRBV5-5	.	.	TRBJ2-3	TGTGCCAGCAGCTTGGCCGAAGTAGCGGAGCTAGATACGCAGTATTTT	CASSLAEVAELDTQYF
TRBV18	.	.	TRBJ2-2	TGTGCCAGCTCACCAGTGGGAGGGAACACCGGGGAGCTGTTTTTT	CASSPVGGNTGELFF
TRBV15	TRBD1	once	TRBJ1-5	TGTGCCACCAGCGTTCGGGCAGGGGGGAATCAGCCCCAGCATTTT	CATSVRAGGNQPQHF
TRBV5-1	TRBD1	.	TRBJ1-4	TGCGCCAGCAGCTTGGACCGGGACAGTAATGAAAAACTGTTTTTT	CASSLDRDSNEKLFF
TRBV9	.	.	TRBJ1-2	TGTGCCAGCAGCGTAGTATCTGGCTATGGCTACACCTTC	CASSVVSGYGYTF
TRBV6-5	.	.	TRBJ1-2	TGTGCCAGCCGACGGGGGGTCGTCCATGGCTACACCTTC	CASRRGVVHGYTF
TRBV5-6	.	.	TRBJ1-2	TGTGCCAGCAGCCCCGACCGGGGGGGTAACTATGGCTACACCTTC	CASSPDRGGNYGYTF
TRBV12-5	.	once	TRBJ1-2	TGTGCTAGTGGAATGACAGGCTTTACCGGCTACACCTTC	CASGMTGFTGYTF
TRBV6-6	TRBD2	.	TRBJ2-4	TGTGCCAGCAGTCGTGGGACTACTGCCAAAAACATTCAGTACTTC	CASSRGTTAKNIQYF
TRBV6-1	TRBD1	few	TRBJ1-1	TGTGCCAGCAGTAGGACAGGGGAAGCTTTCTTT	CASSRTGEAFF
TRBV5-5	TRBD2	.	TRBJ2-2	TGTGCCAGCAGCTTGGCGCTAGCGGGAGCTGCCGGGGAGCTGTTTTTT	CASSLALAGAAGELFF
TRBV18	.	.	TRBJ1-1	TGTGCCAGCTCACCATTTTCCACTGAAGCTTTCTTT	CASSPFSTEAFF
TRBV25-1	.	.	TRBJ2-7	TGTGCCAGCAGTTCACTAAGCTACGAGCAGTACTTC	CASSSLSYEQYF
TRBV18	TRBD2	.	TRBJ2-1	TGTGCCAGCGCACTAGCGGGAGATGAGCAGTTCTTC	CASALAGDEQFF
TRBV7-7	.	.	TRBJ2-7	TGTGCCAGCAGCCCCGGACCGAACTACGAGCAGTACTTC	CASSPGPNYEQYF
TRBV4-1	.	.	TRBJ1-3	TGCGCCAGCAGCCAAGTGCGGGAATACACTGGAAACACCATATATTTT	CASSQVREYTGNTIYF
TRBV5-1	.	.	TRBJ2-5	TGCGCCAGCAGCTTGGGGGCAGTCGCTTATGGGGAGACCCAGTACTTC	CASSLGAVAYGETQYF
TRBV14	.	.	TRBJ2-4	TGTGCCAGCAGCCATGGGGGGATGGAGATTCAGTACTTC	CASSHGGMEIQYF
TRBV19	TRBD1	.	TRBJ2-7	TGTGCCAGTAGTGAGGGGGCCGTCTCCTACGAGCAGTACTTC	CASSEGAVSYEQYF
TRBV5-1	TRBD2	.	TRBJ2-1	TGCGCCAGCAGCCCACTTCTAGCGGGAGGGAGCTCCTACAATGAGCAGTTCTTC	CASSPLLAGGSSYNEQFF
TRBV15	.	.	TRBJ1-4	TGTGCCACCAGCAGGACTACAAATGAAAAACTGTTTTTT	CATSRTTNEKLFF
TRBV6-1	TRBD1	few	TRBJ1-4	TGTGCCAGCAGGGGGACAGGGATGGGGGAAAAACTGTTTTTT	CASRGTGMGEKLFF
TRBV7-2	TRBD2	.	TRBJ2-1	TGTGCCAGCAGCTACGGACTAGCGGGAGGGACTTTATACAATGAGCAGTTCTTC	CASSYGLAGGTLYNEQFF
TRBV20-1	.	.	TRBJ2-5	TGCAGTGCTATCGTTCGGGAGACCCAGTACTTC	CSAIVRETQYF
TRBV6-6	.	.	TRBJ2-3	TGTGCCAGCAGTTATGGAGGGTCCACAGATACGCAGTATTTT	CASSYGGSTDTQYF